A single TCR beta chain is shown here with its context. The antigen is undetermined. This entry is derived from a study of long-term antiretroviral therapy in people with HIV. Study conclusions and caveats: Repertoire dominance by clones expanded before ART was seen at all time points.

Sampling of each donor yielded at least one pre-ART PBMC sample and at least two post-ART PBMC samples. Before they underwent DNA extraction, samples held about 1-10 million cryopreserved PBMC. Survey level was the resolution at which the v3.0 immunoSEQ assay ran. Per-sample sequencing targets were roughly 40,000-55,000 T-cell genomes. Using immunoSEQ multiplex PCR, the repertoire was profiled, and TCRdb retains in-frame clones only, with some absent. Altogether 25,000 to 30,000 clones are present, 78% being singletons, with the ten largest covering 9.3%. The CDR3 consists of 14 residues. CDR1 LNHDA and CDR2 SQIVND come from the germline V gene (reference sequence). V was trimmed by 3 bases and J by 4 bases, leaving 11 bases between them.

This sample comprised unsorted PBMCs, obtained 1.5 years before starting antiretroviral therapy. The gene calls are TRBV19 and TRBJ2-3; TRBD2 is a possible D gene (6 bases). The clonotype originates from a man younger than 35 with HIV. CDR3 nucleotides: TGTGCCAGTAGTATGGAGGGGTGGGCAGATACGCAGTATTTT. Translation gives CASSMEGWADTQYF.